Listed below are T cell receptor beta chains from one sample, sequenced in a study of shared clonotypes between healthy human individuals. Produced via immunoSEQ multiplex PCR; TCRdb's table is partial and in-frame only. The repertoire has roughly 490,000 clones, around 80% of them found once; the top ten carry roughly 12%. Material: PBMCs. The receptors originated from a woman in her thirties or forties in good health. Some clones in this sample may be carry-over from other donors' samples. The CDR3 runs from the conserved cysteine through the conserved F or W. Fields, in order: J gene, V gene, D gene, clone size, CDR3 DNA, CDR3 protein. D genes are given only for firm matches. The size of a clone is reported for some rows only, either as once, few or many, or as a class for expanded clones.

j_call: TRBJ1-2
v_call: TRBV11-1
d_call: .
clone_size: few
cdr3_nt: TGTGCCAGCAGCTTAGCTACAGGGTACTATGGCTACACCTTC
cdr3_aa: CASSLATGYYGYTF

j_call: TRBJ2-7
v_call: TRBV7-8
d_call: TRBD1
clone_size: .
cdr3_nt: TGTGCCAGCAGGCTTGCCGGGACAGACTCCTACGAGCAGTACTTC
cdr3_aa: CASRLAGTDSYEQYF

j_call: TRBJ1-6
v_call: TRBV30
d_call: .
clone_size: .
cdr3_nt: TGTGCCTGGTCGGACTCGAATTCACCCCTCCACTTT
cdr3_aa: CAWSDSNSPLHF

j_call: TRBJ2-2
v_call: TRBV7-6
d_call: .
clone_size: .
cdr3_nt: TGTGCCAGCAGCTTTCGGGGGACCGGGGAGCTGTTTTTT
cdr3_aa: CASSFRGTGELFF

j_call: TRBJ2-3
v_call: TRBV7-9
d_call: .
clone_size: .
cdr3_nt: TGTGCCAGCAGACCCCCCTCGGCAGATACGCAGTATTTT
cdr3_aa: CASRPPSADTQYF

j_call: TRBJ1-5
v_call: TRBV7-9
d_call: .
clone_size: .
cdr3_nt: TGTGCCAGCAGCCCCACCTCGGGGCAGCCCCAGCATTTT
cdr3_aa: CASSPTSGQPQHF

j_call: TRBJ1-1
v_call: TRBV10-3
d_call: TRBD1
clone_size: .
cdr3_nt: TGTGCCATCAACTCCGGACAGGGCGCAGCTTTCTTT
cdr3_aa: CAINSGQGAAFF

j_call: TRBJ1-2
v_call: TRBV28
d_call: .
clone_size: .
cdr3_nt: TGTGCCAGCAGTTTCCGGGGGGCGAGTTCTGGCTACACCTTC
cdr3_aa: CASSFRGASSGYTF

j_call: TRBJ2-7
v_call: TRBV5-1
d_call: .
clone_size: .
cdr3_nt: TGCGCCAGCAGCTTGGCCGGGGCAGTCACCTACGAGCAGTACTTC
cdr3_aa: CASSLAGAVTYEQYF

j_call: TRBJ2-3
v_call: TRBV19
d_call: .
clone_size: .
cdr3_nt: TGTGCCTCCCGATGGGGGGCCCAGGCAGATACGCAGTATTTT
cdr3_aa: CASRWGAQADTQYF

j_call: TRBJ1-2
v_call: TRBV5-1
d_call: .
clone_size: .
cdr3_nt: TGCGCCAGCAGCTTGGCCCAGGGGAGTGTCTATGGCTACACCTTC
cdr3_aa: CASSLAQGSVYGYTF

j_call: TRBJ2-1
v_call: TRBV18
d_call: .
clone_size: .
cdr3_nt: TGTGCCAGCTCACGCCCCACTGGCGGCTACAATGAGCAGTTCTTC
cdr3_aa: CASSRPTGGYNEQFF

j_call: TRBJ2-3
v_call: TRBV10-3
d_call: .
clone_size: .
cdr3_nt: TGTGCCATTACGACGGGCACAGATACGCAGTATTTT
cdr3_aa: CAITTGTDTQYF

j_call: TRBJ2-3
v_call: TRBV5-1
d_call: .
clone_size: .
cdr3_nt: TGCGCCAGCAGCTTGGCCGGGGGTTGGGGCACAGATACGCAGTATTTT
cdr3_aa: CASSLAGGWGTDTQYF

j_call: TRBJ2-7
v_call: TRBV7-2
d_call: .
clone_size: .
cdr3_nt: TGTGCCAGCAGCTTTTTTCCCCTCCCCGGGGCGCGGGAGCAGTACTTC
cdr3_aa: CASSFFPLPGAREQYF

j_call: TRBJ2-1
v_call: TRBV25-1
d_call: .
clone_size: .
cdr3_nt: TGTGCCAGCAGTGAGATGGGGGCCTCCTACAATGAGCAGTTCTTC
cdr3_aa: CASSEMGASYNEQFF

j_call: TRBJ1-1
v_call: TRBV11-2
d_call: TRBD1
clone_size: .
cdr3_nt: TGTGCCAGCAGCTACGGGACAGGGGATATAATGAACACTGAAGCTTTCTTT
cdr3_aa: CASSYGTGDIMNTEAFF

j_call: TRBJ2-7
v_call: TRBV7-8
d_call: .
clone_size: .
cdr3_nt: TGTGCCAGCAGCTTACACAGCAGATACGAGCAGTACTTC
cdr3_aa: CASSLHSRYEQYF

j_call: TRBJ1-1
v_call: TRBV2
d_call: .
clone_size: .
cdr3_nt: TGTGCCAGCAGTCGGACACAGAACACTGAAGCTTTCTTT
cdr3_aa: CASSRTQNTEAFF

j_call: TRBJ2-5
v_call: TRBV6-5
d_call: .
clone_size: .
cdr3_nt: TGTGCCAGCAGCTTAGGGGTACGGGCAGAGACCCAGTACTTC
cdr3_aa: CASSLGVRAETQYF

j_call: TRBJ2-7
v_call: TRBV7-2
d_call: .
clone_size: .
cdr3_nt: TGTGCCAGCAGCTCGAGGGACGGCTCCTACGAGCAGTACTTC
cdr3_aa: CASSSRDGSYEQYF